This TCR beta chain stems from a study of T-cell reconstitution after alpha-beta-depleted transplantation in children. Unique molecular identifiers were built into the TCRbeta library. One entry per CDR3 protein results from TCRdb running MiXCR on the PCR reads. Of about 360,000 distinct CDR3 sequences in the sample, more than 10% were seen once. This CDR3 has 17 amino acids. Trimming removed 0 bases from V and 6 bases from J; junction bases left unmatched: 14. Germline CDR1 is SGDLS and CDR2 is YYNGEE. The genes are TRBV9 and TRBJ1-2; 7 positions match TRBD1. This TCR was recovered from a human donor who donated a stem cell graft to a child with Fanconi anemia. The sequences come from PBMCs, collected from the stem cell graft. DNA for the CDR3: TGTGCCAGCAGCGTAGGCGGGACAGCCCAGGTTAGCGATGGCTACACCTTC. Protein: CASSVGGTAQVSDGYTF. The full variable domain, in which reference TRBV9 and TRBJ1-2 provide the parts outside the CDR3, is DSGVTQTPKHLITATGQRVTLRCSPRSGDLSVYWYQQSLDQGLQFLIQYYNGEERAKGNILERFSAQQFPDLHSELNLSSLELGDSALYFCASSVGGTAQVSDGYTFGSGTRLTVV.